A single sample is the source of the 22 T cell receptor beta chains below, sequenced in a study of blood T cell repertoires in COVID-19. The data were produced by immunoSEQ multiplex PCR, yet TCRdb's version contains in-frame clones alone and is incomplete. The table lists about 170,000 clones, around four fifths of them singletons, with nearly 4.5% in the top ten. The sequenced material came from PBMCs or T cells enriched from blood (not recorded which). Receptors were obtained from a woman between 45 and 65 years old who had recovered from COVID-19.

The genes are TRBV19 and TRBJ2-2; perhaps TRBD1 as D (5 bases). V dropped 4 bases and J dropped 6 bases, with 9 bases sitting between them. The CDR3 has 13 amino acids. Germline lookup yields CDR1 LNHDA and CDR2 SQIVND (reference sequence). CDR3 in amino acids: CASSTRAAGELFF. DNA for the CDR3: TGTGCCAGTAGTACCAGGGCGGCCGGGGAGCTGTTTTTT.

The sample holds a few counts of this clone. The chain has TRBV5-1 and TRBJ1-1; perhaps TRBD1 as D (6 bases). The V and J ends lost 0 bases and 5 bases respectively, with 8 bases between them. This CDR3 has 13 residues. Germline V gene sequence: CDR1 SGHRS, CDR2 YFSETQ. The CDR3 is CASSLDRETEAFF. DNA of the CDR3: TGCGCCAGCAGCTTGGACAGGGAAACTGAAGCTTTCTTT.

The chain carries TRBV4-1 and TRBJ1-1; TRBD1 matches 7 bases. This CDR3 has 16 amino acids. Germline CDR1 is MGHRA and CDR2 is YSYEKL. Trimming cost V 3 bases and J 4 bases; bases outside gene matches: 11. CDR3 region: CASSQTGFGWTTEAFF. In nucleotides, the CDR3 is TGCGCCAGCAGCCAGACAGGGTTCGGTTGGACCACTGAAGCTTTCTTT.

CDR3 nucleotide sequence: TGTGCCAGCAGCTTAAGGACTAGCGGGAATGGGGATGAGCAGTTCTTC. This encodes CASSLRTSGNGDEQFF. The V call is TRBV11-3, the J call TRBJ2-1, with TRBD2 matching 12 bases. The J segment lost 8 bases and the V segment lost 2 bases, leaving 7 bases of the junction unmatched. Germline values: CDR1 SGHNT, CDR2 YENEEA. The CDR3 has 16 residues.

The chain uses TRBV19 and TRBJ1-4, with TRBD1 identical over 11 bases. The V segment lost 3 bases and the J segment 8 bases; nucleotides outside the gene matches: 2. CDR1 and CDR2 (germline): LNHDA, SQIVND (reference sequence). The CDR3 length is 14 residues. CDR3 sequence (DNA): TGTGCCAGTAGTATGGGACAGGGGGTAGAAAAACTGTTTTTT. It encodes CASSMGQGVEKLFF.

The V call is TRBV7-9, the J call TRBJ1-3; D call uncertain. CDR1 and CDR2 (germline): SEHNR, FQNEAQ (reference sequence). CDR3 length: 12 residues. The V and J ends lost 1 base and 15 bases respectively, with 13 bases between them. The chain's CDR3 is CASSLGGRLGYF. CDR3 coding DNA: TGTGCCAGCAGCTTAGGTGGGCGTTTGGGATATTTT.

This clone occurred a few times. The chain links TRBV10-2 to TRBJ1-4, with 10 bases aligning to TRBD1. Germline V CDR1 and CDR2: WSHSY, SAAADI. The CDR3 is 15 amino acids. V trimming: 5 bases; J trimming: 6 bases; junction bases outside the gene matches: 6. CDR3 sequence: CASSPRQGAYEKLFF. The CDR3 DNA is TGCGCCAGCAGTCCCAGACAGGGGGCGTATGAAAAACTGTTTTTT.

CDR3 nucleotide sequence: TGTGCCAGCGGGACAGGGACGTACATTCAGTACTTC. Translation gives CASGTGTYIQYF. This sequence joins TRBV28 and TRBJ2-4; 9 bases map to TRBD1. Germline V lookup: CDR1 MDHEN, CDR2 SYDVKM. V gave up 8 bases and J gave up 8 bases; unmatched junction bases: 4. This CDR3 has 12 residues. The whole variable domain, filled in from reference TRBV28 and TRBJ2-4, reads DVKVTQSSRYLVKRTGEKVFLECVQDMDHENMFWYRQDPGLGLRLIYFSYDVKMKEKGDIPEGYSVSREKKERFSLILESASTNQTSMYLCASGTGTYIQYFGAGTRLSVL.

This CDR3 is CASSFVGGGAGGYTF. DNA of the CDR3: TGCGCCAGCAGCTTCGTTGGGGGGGGCGCAGGAGGCTACACCTTC. The chain carries TRBV5-1 and TRBJ1-2, with D tentatively TRBD1 (6 bases). Between the trimmed V and J ends, which lost 2 bases and 8 bases, there was a span of 19 bases. Germline CDR1 and CDR2: SGHRS and YFSETQ. The CDR3 totals 15 residues.

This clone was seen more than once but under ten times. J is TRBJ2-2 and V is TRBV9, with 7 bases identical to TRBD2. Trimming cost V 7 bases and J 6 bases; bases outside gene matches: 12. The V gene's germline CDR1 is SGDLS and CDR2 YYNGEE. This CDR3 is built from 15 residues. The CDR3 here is CASLDRAGRAGELFF. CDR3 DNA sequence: TGTGCCAGCCTGGATAGGGCAGGGAGGGCCGGGGAGCTGTTTTTT.

The CDR3 DNA sequence: TGTGCCAGCACCGCGGGACTAGCCAAAAACATTCAGTACTTC. Amino acid sequence: CASTAGLAKNIQYF. The chain is built from TRBV5-6 and TRBJ2-4; TRBD2 is a possible D gene (6 bases). From germline, CDR1 is SGHDT and CDR2 YYEEEE. V was cut by 6 bases and J by 0 bases, with 10 bases left in between. The CDR3 is 14 residues long.

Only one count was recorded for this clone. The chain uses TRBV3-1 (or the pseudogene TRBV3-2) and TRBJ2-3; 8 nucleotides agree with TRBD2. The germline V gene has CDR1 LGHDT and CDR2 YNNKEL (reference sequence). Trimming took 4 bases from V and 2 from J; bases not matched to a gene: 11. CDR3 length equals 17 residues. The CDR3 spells CASSPREVAGPTDTQYF. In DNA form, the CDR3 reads TGTGCCAGCAGCCCGAGGGAAGTAGCGGGGCCCACAGATACGCAGTATTTT.

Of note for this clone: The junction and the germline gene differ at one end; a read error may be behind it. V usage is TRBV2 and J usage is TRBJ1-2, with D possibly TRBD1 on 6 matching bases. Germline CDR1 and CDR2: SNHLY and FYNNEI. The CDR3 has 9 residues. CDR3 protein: CASGTTLYF. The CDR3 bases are TGTGCCAGCGGGACAACCTTATATTTC. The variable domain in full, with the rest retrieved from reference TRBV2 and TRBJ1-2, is EPEVTQTPSHQVTQMGQEVILRCVPISNHLYFYWYRQILGQKVEFLVSFYNNEISEKSEIFDDQFSVERPDGSNFTLKIRSTKLEDSAMYFCASGTTLYFGSGTRLTVV.

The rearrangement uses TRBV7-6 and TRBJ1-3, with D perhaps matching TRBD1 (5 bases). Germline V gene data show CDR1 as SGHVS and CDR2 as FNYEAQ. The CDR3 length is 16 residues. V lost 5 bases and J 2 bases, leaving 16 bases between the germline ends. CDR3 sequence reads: CASSDGGSPPGNTIYF. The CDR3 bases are TGTGCCAGCAGCGACGGGGGGTCTCCCCCTGGAAACACCATATATTTT.

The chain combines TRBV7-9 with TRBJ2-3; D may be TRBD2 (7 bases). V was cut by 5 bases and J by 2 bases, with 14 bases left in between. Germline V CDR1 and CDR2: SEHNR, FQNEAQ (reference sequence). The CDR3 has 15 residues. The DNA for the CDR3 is TGTGCCAGCAGCCCGGGGGGCGGCCACACAGATACGCAGTATTTT. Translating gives CASSPGGGHTDTQYF.

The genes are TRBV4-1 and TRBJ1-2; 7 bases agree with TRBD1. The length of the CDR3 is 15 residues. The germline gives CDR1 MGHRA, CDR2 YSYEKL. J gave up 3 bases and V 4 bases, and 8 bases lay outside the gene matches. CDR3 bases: TGCGCCAGCAGCCGAACCGGGACAGACGACTATGGCTACACCTTC. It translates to CASSRTGTDDYGYTF.

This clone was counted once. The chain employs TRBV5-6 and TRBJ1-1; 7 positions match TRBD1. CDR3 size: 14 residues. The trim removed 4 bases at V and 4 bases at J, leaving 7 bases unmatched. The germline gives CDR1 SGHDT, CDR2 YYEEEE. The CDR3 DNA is TGTGCCAGCAGCGACCCCAGGGGGAGCACTGAAGCTTTCTTT. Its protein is CASSDPRGSTEAFF. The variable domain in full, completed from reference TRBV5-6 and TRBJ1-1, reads DAGVTQSPTHLIKTRGQQVTLRCSPKSGHDTVSWYQQALGQGPQFIFQYYEEEERQRGNFPDRFSGHQFPNYSSELNVNALLLGDSALYLCASSDPRGSTEAFFGQGTRLTVV.

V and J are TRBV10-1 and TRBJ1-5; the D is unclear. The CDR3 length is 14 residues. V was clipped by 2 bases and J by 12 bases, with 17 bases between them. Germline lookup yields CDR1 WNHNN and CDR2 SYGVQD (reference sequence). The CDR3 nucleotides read TGCGCCAGCAGTGAGGCGGCCGGGTTGGCTGACCAGCATTTT. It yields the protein CASSEAAGLADQHF.

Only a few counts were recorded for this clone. The CDR3 loop is CASSLSRGQYNEQFF. The CDR3 nucleotides read TGTGCCAGCAGCCTCAGTCGTGGTCAATACAATGAGCAGTTCTTC. The rearrangement uses TRBV7-8 and TRBJ2-1; no clear D gene. The CDR3 is made up of 15 amino acids. The V end lost 5 bases, the J end lost 4 bases, and 15 bases lay between the germline ends. Germline CDR1 is SGHVS and CDR2 is FQNEAQ.

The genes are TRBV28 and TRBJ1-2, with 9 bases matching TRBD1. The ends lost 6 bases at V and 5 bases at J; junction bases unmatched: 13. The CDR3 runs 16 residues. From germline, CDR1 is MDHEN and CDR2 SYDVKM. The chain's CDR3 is CASSLTGGIRGYGYTF. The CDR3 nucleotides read TGTGCCAGCAGCCTGACAGGGGGAATAAGGGGGTATGGCTACACCTTC.

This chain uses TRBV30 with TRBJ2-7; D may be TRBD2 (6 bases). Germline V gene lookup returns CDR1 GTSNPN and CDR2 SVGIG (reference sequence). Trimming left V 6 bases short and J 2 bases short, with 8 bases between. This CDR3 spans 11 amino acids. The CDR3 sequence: CACRLAYEQYV. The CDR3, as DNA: TGTGCCTGTCGACTAGCCTACGAGCAGTACGTC.

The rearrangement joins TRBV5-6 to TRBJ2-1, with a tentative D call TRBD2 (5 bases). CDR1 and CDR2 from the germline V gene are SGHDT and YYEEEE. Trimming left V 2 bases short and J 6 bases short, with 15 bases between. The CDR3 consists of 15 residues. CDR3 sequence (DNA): TGTGCCAGCAGCTTTCCCGGACTGACCCTCAATGAGCAGTTCTTC. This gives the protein CASSFPGLTLNEQFF.